These 6 T cell receptor beta chains originate from one sample sequenced in a study of beta chain features in type 1 diabetes. Sequenced material consisted of expressed TCRB transcripts (all of the isolated RNA was reverse transcribed). Sequenced by immunoSEQ multiplex PCR; TCRdb stores in-frame clones only, minus some. The data contain approximately 37,000 clones, roughly 64% of them singletons. Sequencing was done on a sample of Tregs from blood. These receptors were obtained from a woman aged 25 to 45 in good health.

This sequence joins TRBV2 and TRBJ2-2; TRBD2 matches 12 bases. This CDR3 comprises 15 residues. The germline V gene has CDR1 SNHLY and CDR2 FYNNEI. Trimming at V came to 6 bases and at J to 8 bases, leaving 7 bases not matched to a gene. The CDR3 coding sequence is TGTGCCAGCAGCCAATTGACTAGCGGGAGAGGGGAGCTGTTTTTT. It encodes CASSQLTSGRGELFF.

V usage is TRBV5-1 and J usage is TRBJ2-3, with D tentatively TRBD1 (6 bases). CDR1 is SGHRS, CDR2 YFSETQ, per germline. Trimming removed 0 bases from V and 0 bases from J, with 11 bases in between. The CDR3 has 16 amino acids. The CDR3 region has the DNA TGCGCCAGCAGCTTGGTACCAGGGGAGAGCACAGATACGCAGTATTTT. Residues: CASSLVPGESTDTQYF.

V is TRBV7-9 and J is TRBJ2-5; 9 bases line up with TRBD1. With 5 bases clipped from V and 1 base from J, the junction kept 8 bases outside the gene matches. Per germline, CDR1 SEHNR and CDR2 FQNEAQ (reference sequence). This CDR3 spans 16 amino acids. DNA of the CDR3: TGTGCCAGCAGCCGCGGGACAGGGCCCCTCCAAGAGACCCAGTACTTC. Its translation: CASSRGTGPLQETQYF.

The V call is TRBV5-1, the J call TRBJ2-2; 10 bases are shared with TRBD2. Looked up from germline, CDR1 is SGHRS and CDR2 is YFSETQ. This CDR3 has 17 amino acids. V lost 0 bases and J lost 6; bases outside the gene matches: 8. CDR3 sequence (DNA): TGCGCCAGCAGCTTGGAAGGTCGCCTAGCGGGAGCCGGGGAGCTGTTTTTT. Protein: CASSLEGRLAGAGELFF.

The J gene is TRBJ2-1, the V gene TRBV7-2; 7 positions agree with TRBD2. J was trimmed by 5 bases and V by 1 base; bases with no gene match: 5. Germline loops: CDR1 SGHTA, CDR2 FQGNSA. There are 15 residues in the CDR3. The DNA for the CDR3 is TGTGCCAGCAGCTTAGTTCCTAGCGGCAACAATGAGCAGTTCTTC. Protein sequence: CASSLVPSGNNEQFF.

The sample holds one count of this clone. CDR3 bases: TGCGCCAGCAGCCCCCGGACAGGGGGCTACGAGCAGTACTTC. Protein sequence: CASSPRTGGYEQYF. V is TRBV5-1 and J is TRBJ2-7; the match to TRBD1 covers 10 bases. Germline CDR1 is SGHRS and CDR2 is YFSETQ. CDR3 size: 14 residues. The junction had 4 bases not matched to a gene; V was cut back by 4 bases and J by 3 bases.